The source of this T cell receptor (beta chain) is a study of human T cells and chemical hapten exposure. Study overall: Application of 0.01% DPC to the upper back was done by patch test, with a reading at 6 days. Study results and caveats: Significantly greater numbers of large CDR3 similarity clusters came from expanded TCRs than from controls.

Ten or more counts support this clonotype. Its antigen is still unknown. One junction end does not reproduce the germline sequence, and a read error may be involved. Indicated time point: pre-sensitization, week 0. Specified treatment: therapeutic diphenylcyclopropenone sensitization with weekly scalp DPC. TCRdb reprocessed the RACE reads via MiXCR and lists one record per CDR3 protein. The sample holds some 300,000 distinct CDR3 sequences, over 5% seen once. This CDR3 is 11 amino acids long. CDR1 and CDR2 (germline): SEHNR, FQNEAQ (reference sequence). The specimen was whole blood, collected in connection with sensitization to the hapten diphenylcyclopropenone (DPC). The chain couples TRBV7-9 to TRBJ1-1; D might be TRBD1 (5 bases). The receptor was isolated from a woman aged 18-29 years with alopecia areata. Some clones in this sample may be carry-over from other donors' samples. The DNA of the CDR3 is TGTGCCAGCAGCTTATATGGGGCCTACTTTTTT. It yields the protein CASSLYGAYFF.